This TCR beta chain appears in the sequencing data of a study of T cells in Graves' hyperthyroidism and ophthalmopathy. Study-level findings and limits: Ophthalmopathy was predicted by the model a median of roughly 6.6 months ahead of onset.

The sample holds many counts of this clonotype. The antigen remains undetermined. CDR1 is SGHDN and CDR2 is FVKESK in the germline V gene. The germline V and J ends were trimmed by 5 bases and 1 base, with 8 bases remaining between them. The CDR3 length is 13 residues. There were TCR beta CDR3 regions amplified from RNA transcripts. Primed by the HTBI set, a first-round RT-PCR was run on the TCR CDR3. One entry per CDR3 protein results from TCRdb running MiXCR on the multiplex PCR reads. This table has around 400,000 distinct CDR3 sequences, under 15% appearing once. Exclusion of patients followed from uncontrolled infection, other autoimmune disease, pregnancy or lactation.

The chain couples TRBV14 to TRBJ2-5; D is uncertain. The clonotype comes from a woman aged 18-29 years with Graves' hyperthyroidism. Sequencing used blood. The DNA of the CDR3 is TGTGCCAGCAGCAGCAGGTCCCAAGAGACCCAGTACTTC. Translated, it gives CASSSRSQETQYF.